The next 17 T cell receptor beta chains were all read from a single sample in a study of blood T cell repertoires in COVID-19. Clones were sequenced by immunoSEQ multiplex PCR, and TCRdb holds only the in-frame ones, with some missing. The profile covers 70,000 or so clones, with about 89% appearing a single time and approximately 14% taken by the ten largest. Specimen: peripheral blood. Receptor source: a woman aged 60-70 years with acute or convalescent COVID-19.

This chain links TRBV28 with TRBJ1-5, with 10 bases identical to TRBD1. V lost 6 bases to trimming and J lost 1 base; unmatched junction nucleotides: 12. The CDR3 runs to 18 residues. Germline V CDR1 and CDR2: MDHEN, SYDVKM. CDR3 DNA: TGTGCCAGCAGAGACCGGGACAGGGGAGTCGCGAGCAATCAGCCCCAGCATTTT. This gives the protein CASRDRDRGVASNQPQHF.

The CDR3 nucleotides read TGTGCCAGCAGTGAAGCCCGGAGTGTGGAAAAACTGTTTTTT. It yields the protein CASSEARSVEKLFF. The V and J genes are TRBV6-1 and TRBJ1-4; no clear D. Trimming pared 0 bases from V and 8 bases from J, leaving 10 bases between. This CDR3 spans 14 amino acids. In germline, CDR1 is MNHNS, CDR2 SASEGT.

This chain connects TRBV19 to TRBJ1-2; TRBD1 might be the D (5 bases). The V gene's germline CDR1 is LNHDA and CDR2 SQIVND (reference sequence). The CDR3 runs 14 residues. V lost 5 bases to trimming and J lost 4 bases, with 14 bases between them. In DNA form, the CDR3 reads TGTGCCAGTAGTGATACCGGGACTATCTATGGCTACACCTTC. Protein product: CASSDTGTIYGYTF.

This clone has only a few counts. The chain recombines TRBV4-1 with TRBJ1-5; no firm D call. This CDR3 contains 15 residues. Trimming took off 0 bases at V and 4 bases at J, with 10 bases between the two ends. CDR1 and CDR2 from the germline V gene are MGHRA and YSYEKL. CDR3 DNA sequence: TGCGCCAGCAGCCAAGATAACCGGGGTAATCAGCCCCAGCATTTT. The encoded protein is CASSQDNRGNQPQHF.

The J gene is TRBJ2-5, the V gene TRBV7-6; 7 nucleotides match TRBD1. The CDR3 totals 15 residues. Unmatched junction bases numbered 7, after V lost 5 bases and J lost 1 base. Germline CDR1 and CDR2: SGHVS and FNYEAQ. CDR3 residues: CASSLNRGIQETQYF. Here the CDR3 DNA reads TGTGCCAGCAGCCTCAACAGGGGCATCCAAGAGACCCAGTACTTC.

This CDR3 reads CASLLSDYEQYF. The DNA for the CDR3 is TGTGCCAGCCTCCTAAGCGACTACGAGCAGTACTTC. The V and J genes are TRBV27 and TRBJ2-7, with D uncertain. Germline V lookup: CDR1 MNHEY, CDR2 SMNVEV (reference sequence). CDR3 length equals 12 residues. V dropped 8 bases and J dropped 3 bases, with 11 bases sitting between them.

The J gene is TRBJ2-3, the V gene TRBV5-5; 9 positions match TRBD2. The junction had 2 bases not matched to a gene; V was cut back by 0 bases and J by 3 bases. The CDR3 has 15 amino acids. CDR1 is SGHKS and CDR2 is YYEKEE in the germline V gene (reference sequence). The CDR3: CASSLGLAVTDTQYF. CDR3 nucleotides: TGTGCCAGCAGCTTGGGACTAGCGGTTACAGATACGCAGTATTTT.

The rearrangement links TRBV28 to TRBJ1-1; D remains ambiguous. Germline V lookup: CDR1 MDHEN, CDR2 SYDVKM. With 3 bases removed from V and 11 bases from J, the gap between germline ends came to 19 bases. This CDR3 spans 14 amino acids. The CDR3 sequence is CASSFHTPAIGAFF. CDR3 sequence (DNA): TGTGCCAGCAGTTTCCACACCCCGGCTATCGGGGCTTTCTTT.

The chain carries TRBV3-1 (or the pseudogene TRBV3-2) and TRBJ2-7; no reliable D call. The CDR3 contains 12 residues. The V and J ends lost 1 base and 6 bases respectively, with 7 bases between them. Germline V gives CDR1 LGHDT, CDR2 YNNKEL (reference sequence). CDR3 nucleotides: TGTGCCAGCAGCCAAGGTCCCGGCGAGCAGTACTTC. It specifies CASSQGPGEQYF.

This CDR3 reads CASGTASRVYEQYF. Here the CDR3 DNA reads TGTGCCAGCGGGACTGCCTCGAGGGTATACGAGCAGTACTTC. V usage is TRBV27 and J usage is TRBJ2-7; D is possibly TRBD2 (6 bases). The CDR3 spans 14 residues. Germline lookup yields CDR1 MNHEY and CDR2 SMNVEV (reference sequence). Trimming left V 8 bases short and J 4 bases short, with 18 bases between.

The genes are TRBV3-1 (or the pseudogene TRBV3-2) and TRBJ1-3; the match to TRBD1 covers 9 bases. The CDR3 covers 17 residues. The trim removed 2 bases at V and 6 bases at J, leaving 11 bases unmatched. Germline loops: CDR1 LGHDT, CDR2 YNNKEL (reference sequence). CDR3 sequence (DNA): TGTGCCAGCAGCCAAAGCTCTCTCCGGGACAGGGAAAACACCATATATTTT. Its protein product is CASSQSSLRDRENTIYF.

V usage is TRBV7-2 and J usage is TRBJ1-1, with TRBD1 matching 7 bases. Trimming at V came to 3 bases and at J to 3 bases, leaving 1 base not matched to a gene. The germline CDR1 and CDR2 sequences are SGHTA and FQGNSA. This CDR3 contains 13 residues. The CDR3 sequence: CASSFDRDTEAFF. CDR3 bases: TGTGCCAGCAGCTTCGACAGGGACACTGAAGCTTTCTTT.

The chain has TRBV12-3 or TRBV12-4 and TRBJ1-2; perhaps TRBD1 as D (5 bases). This CDR3 has 13 amino acids. V was cut by 5 bases and J by 8 bases, with 15 bases left in between. CDR3 in DNA: TGTGCCAGCAGTCGGGACGGCGGGGGGGGCTACACCTTC. Encoded protein: CASSRDGGGGYTF.

The chain couples TRBV11-2 to TRBJ2-3; perhaps TRBD2 as D (5 bases). CDR1 and CDR2 (germline): SGHAT, FQNNGV. V was pared by 1 base and J by 1 base, with 12 bases between. The length of the CDR3 is 16 residues. The CDR3 here is CASSLGVSVGTDTQYF. CDR3 nucleotide sequence: TGTGCCAGCAGCTTAGGGGTTAGCGTCGGCACAGATACGCAGTATTTT.

This chain joins TRBV15 and TRBJ1-2; weak D call: TRBD1 (5 bases). The germline V gene has CDR1 LNHNV and CDR2 YYDKDF (reference sequence). Between the trimmed V and J ends, which lost 1 base and 4 bases, there was a span of 10 bases. The CDR3 loop spans 14 amino acids. CDR3 in amino acids: CATSRGTNGYGYTF. In nucleotides, the CDR3 is TGTGCCACCAGCAGAGGGACAAATGGCTATGGCTACACCTTC. The full variable domain, with the rest looked up from reference TRBV15 and TRBJ1-2, is DAMVIQNPRYQVTQFGKPVTLSCSQTLNHNVMYWYQQKSSQAPKLLFHYYDKDFNNEADTPDNFQSRRPNTSFCFLDIRSPGLGDTAMYLCATSRGTNGYGYTFGSGTRLTVV.

V is TRBV7-9 and J is TRBJ2-1, with TRBD1 identical over 9 bases. With 4 bases clipped from V and 4 bases from J, the junction kept 5 bases outside the gene matches. Germline V gene lookup returns CDR1 SEHNR and CDR2 FQNEAQ (reference sequence). The CDR3 totals 15 residues. CDR3: CASSSTGGFYNEQFF. In DNA form, the CDR3 reads TGTGCCAGCAGCTCGACAGGGGGGTTTTACAATGAGCAGTTCTTC. Variable domain in full (rest from reference TRBV7-9 and TRBJ2-1): DTGVSQNPRHKITKRGQNVTFRCDPISEHNRLYWYRQTLGQGPEFLTYFQNEAQLEKSRLLSDRFSAERPKGSFSTLEIQRTEQGDSAMYLCASSSTGGFYNEQFFGPGTRLTVL.

The chain combines TRBV28 with TRBJ2-1, with 7 nucleotides matching TRBD2. CDR3 length: 13 residues. Germline CDR1 and CDR2: MDHEN and SYDVKM. V lost 2 bases and J lost 8; bases outside the gene matches: 3. CDR3 in amino acids: CASSLGGGYEQFF. The CDR3 DNA reads as TGTGCCAGCAGTTTAGGGGGGGGATATGAGCAGTTCTTC. Looking up the rest from reference TRBV28 and TRBJ2-1 gives the full variable domain: DVKVTQSSRYLVKRTGEKVFLECVQDMDHENMFWYRQDPGLGLRLIYFSYDVKMKEKGDIPEGYSVSREKKERFSLILESASTNQTSMYLCASSLGGGYEQFFGPGTRLTVL.